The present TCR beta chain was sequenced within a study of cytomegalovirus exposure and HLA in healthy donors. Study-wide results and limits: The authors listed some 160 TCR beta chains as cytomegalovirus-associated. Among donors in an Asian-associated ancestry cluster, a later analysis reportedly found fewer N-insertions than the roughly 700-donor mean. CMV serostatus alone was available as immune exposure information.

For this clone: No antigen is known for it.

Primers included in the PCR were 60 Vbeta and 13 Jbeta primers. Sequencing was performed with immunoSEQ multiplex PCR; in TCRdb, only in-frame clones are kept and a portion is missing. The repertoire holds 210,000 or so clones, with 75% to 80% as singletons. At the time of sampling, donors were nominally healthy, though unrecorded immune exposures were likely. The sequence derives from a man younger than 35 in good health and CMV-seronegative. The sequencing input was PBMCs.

The CDR3 spells CASSLDRTYGYTF. Written as DNA, the CDR3 is TGTGCCAGCAGCCTAGACAGAACCTATGGCTACACCTTC. This chain uses TRBV5-8 with TRBJ1-2, with a weak D call TRBD1 (5 bases). Germline-derived CDR1 and CDR2 are SGHTS and YDEGEE. V was clipped by 4 bases and J by 4 bases, with 11 bases between them. CDR3 length: 13 residues. Complete variable domain (other parts from reference TRBV5-8 and TRBJ1-2): EAGVTQSPTHLIKTRGQQATLRCSPISGHTSVYWYQQALGLGLQFLLWYDEGEERNRGNFPPRFSGRQFPNYSSELNVNALELEDSALYLCASSLDRTYGYTFGSGTRLTVV.